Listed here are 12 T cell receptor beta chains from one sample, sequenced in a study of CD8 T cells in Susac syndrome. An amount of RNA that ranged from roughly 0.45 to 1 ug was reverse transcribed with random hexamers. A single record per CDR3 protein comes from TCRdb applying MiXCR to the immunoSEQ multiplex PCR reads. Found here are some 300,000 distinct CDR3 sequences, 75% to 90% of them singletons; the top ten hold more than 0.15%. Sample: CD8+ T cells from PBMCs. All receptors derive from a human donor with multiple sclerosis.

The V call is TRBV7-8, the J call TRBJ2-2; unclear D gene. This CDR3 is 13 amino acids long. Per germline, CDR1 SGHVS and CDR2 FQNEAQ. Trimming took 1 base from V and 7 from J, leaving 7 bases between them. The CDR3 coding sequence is TGTGCCAGCAGCTTAGTTTTGAGCGGGGAGCTGTTTTTT. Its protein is CASSLVLSGELFF.

The CDR3 DNA sequence: TGTGCCAGCAGCCAATCCCGGGTTCAAGAGACCCAGTACTTC. It specifies CASSQSRVQETQYF. V is TRBV3-1 and J is TRBJ2-5; unclear D gene. The CDR3 spans 14 residues. The V and J ends lost 2 bases and 2 bases respectively, with 9 bases between them. Germline assignment: CDR1 LGHDT and CDR2 YNNKEL (reference sequence).

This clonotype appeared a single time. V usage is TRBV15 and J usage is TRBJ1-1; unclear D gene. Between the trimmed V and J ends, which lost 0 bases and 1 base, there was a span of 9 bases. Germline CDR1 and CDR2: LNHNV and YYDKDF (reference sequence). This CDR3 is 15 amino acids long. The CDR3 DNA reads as TGTGCCACCAGCAGAGATTGGGGTTCGAACACTGAAGCTTTCTTT. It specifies CATSRDWGSNTEAFF.

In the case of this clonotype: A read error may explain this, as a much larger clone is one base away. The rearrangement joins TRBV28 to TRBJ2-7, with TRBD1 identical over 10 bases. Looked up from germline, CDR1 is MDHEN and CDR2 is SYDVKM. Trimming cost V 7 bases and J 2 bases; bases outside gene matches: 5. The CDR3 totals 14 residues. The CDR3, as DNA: TGTGCCAGCACCCCCGGGACAGGGGCCTACGAGCAGTACTTC. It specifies CASTPGTGAYEQYF.

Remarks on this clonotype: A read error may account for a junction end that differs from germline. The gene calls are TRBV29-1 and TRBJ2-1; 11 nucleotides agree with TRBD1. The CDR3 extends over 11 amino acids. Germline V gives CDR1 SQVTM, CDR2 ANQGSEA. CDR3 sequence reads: CSVQDGTGGLF. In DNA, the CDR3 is TGCAGCGTTCAGGACGGGACAGGGGGTCTCTTC.

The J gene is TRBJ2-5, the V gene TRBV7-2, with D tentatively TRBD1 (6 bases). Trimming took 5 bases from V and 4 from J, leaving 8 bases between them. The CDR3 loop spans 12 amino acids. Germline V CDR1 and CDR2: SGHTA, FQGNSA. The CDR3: CASSPGAETQYF. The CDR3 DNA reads TGTGCCAGCAGCCCAGGGGCAGAGACCCAGTACTTC.

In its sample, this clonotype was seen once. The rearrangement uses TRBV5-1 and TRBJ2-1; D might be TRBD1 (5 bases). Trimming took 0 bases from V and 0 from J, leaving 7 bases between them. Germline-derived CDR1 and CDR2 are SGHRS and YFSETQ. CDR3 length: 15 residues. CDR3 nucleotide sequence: TGCGCCAGCAGCTTGGAAGGGGCCTCCTACAATGAGCAGTTCTTC. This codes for CASSLEGASYNEQFF.

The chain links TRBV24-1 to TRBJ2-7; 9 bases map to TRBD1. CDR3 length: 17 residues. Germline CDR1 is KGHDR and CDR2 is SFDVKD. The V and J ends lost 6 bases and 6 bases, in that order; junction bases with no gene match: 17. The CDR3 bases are TGTGCCACCAGTTTTCCCCCCTCCGGGACAGGGCGTCTCGAGCAGTACTTC. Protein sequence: CATSFPPSGTGRLEQYF.

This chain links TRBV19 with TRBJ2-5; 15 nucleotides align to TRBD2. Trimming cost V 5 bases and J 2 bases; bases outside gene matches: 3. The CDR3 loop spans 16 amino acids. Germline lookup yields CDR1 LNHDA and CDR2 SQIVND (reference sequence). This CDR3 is CASSPGLAGGQETQYF. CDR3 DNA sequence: TGTGCCAGTAGTCCCGGACTAGCGGGAGGGCAAGAGACCCAGTACTTC. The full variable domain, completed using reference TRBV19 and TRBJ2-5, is DGGITQSPKYLFRKEGQNVTLSCEQNLNHDAMYWYRQDPGQGLRLIYYSQIVNDFQKGDIAEGYSVSREKKESFPLTVTSAQKNPTAFYLCASSPGLAGGQETQYFGPGTRLLVL.

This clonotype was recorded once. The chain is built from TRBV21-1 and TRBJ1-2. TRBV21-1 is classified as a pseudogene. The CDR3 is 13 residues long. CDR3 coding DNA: TGTGCCAGCAGCAAGGCTTGCTGTGATGGCTACACCTTC. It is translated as CASSKACCDGYTF.

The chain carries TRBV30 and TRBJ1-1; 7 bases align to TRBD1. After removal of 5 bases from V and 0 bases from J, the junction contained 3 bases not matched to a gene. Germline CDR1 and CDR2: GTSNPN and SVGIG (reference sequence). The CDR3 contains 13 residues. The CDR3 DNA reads TGTGCCTGGTCCGGGACAGTGAACACTGAAGCTTTCTTT. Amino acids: CAWSGTVNTEAFF. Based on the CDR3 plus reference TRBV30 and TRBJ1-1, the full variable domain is SQTIHQWPATLVQPVGSPLSLECTVEGTSNPNLYWYRQAAGRGLQLLFYSVGIGQISSEVPQNLSASRPQDRQFILSSKKLLLSDSGFYLCAWSGTVNTEAFFGQGTRLTVV.

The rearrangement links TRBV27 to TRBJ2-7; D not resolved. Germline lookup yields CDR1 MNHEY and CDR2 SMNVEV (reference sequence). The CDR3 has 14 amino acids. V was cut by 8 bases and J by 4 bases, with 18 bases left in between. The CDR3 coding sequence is TGTGCCAGCGGAATTAAGGCTGAGCATTACGAGCAGTACTTC. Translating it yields CASGIKAEHYEQYF.